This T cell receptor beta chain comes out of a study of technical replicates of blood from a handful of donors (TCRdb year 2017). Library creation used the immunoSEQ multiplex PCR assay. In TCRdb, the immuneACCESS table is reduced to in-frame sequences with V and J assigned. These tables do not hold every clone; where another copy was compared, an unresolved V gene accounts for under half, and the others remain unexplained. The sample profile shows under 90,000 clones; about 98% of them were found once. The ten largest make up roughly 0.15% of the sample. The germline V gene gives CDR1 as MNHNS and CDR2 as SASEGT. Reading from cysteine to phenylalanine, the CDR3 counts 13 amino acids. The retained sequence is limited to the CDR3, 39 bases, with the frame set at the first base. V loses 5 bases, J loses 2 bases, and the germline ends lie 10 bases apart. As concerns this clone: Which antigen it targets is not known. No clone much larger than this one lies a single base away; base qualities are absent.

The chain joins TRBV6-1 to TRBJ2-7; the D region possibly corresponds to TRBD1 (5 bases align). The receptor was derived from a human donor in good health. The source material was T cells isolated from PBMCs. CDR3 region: CASSPGQTYEQYF. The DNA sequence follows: TGTGCCAGCAGTCCAGGGCAGACCTACGAGCAGTACTTC.